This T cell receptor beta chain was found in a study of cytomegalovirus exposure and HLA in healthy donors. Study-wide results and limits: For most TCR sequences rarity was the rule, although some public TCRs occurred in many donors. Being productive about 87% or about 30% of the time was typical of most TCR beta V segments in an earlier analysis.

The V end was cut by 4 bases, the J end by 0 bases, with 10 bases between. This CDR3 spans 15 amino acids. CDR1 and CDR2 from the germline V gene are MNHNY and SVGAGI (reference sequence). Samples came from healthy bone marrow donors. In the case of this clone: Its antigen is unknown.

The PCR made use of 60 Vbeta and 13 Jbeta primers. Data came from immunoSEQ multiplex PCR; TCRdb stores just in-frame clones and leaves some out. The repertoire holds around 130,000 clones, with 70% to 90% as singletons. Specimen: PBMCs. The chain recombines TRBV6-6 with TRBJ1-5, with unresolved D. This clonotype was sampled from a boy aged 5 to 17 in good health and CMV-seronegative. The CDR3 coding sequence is TGTGCCAGCAGTTCCCGGGAATCTAGCAATCAGCCCCAGCATTTT. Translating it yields CASSSRESSNQPQHF.